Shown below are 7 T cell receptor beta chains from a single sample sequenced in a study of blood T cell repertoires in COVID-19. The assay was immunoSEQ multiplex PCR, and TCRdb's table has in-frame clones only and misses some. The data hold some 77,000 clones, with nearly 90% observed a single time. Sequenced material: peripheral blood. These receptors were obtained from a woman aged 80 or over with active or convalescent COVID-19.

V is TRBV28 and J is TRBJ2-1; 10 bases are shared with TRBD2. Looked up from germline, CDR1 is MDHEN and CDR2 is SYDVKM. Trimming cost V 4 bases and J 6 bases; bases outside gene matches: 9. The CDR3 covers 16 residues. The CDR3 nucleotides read TGTGCCAGCAGTTACTCCAGACTAGCGGGTGTCAATGAGCAGTTCTTC. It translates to CASSYSRLAGVNEQFF.

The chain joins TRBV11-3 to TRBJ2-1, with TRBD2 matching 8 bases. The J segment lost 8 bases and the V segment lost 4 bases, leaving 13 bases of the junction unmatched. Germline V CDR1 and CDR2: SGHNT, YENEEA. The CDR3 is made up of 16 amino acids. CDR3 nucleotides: TGTGCCAGCAGCTCCCTAGCGGGCTTGGGGTCGGATGAGCAGTTCTTC. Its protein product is CASSSLAGLGSDEQFF.

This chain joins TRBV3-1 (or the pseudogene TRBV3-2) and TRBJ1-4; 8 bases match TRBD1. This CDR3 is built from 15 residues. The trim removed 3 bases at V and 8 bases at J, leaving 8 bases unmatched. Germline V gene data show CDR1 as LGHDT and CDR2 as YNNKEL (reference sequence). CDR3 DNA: TGTGCCAGCAGCCAGAGGACAGGGTGGGACGAAAAACTGTTTTTT. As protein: CASSQRTGWDEKLFF.

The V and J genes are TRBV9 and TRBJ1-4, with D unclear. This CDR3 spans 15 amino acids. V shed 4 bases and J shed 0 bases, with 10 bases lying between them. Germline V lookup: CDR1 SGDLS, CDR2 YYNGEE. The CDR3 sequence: CASSPTASTNEKLFF. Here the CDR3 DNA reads TGTGCCAGCAGCCCTACAGCTTCAACTAATGAAAAACTGTTTTTT.

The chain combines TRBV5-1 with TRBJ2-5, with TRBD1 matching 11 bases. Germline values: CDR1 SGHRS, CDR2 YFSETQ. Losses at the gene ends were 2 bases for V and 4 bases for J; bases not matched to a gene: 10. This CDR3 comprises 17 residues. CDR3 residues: CASSFVGTGGSGETQYF. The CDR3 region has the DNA TGCGCCAGCAGCTTTGTGGGGACAGGGGGTTCGGGAGAGACCCAGTACTTC.

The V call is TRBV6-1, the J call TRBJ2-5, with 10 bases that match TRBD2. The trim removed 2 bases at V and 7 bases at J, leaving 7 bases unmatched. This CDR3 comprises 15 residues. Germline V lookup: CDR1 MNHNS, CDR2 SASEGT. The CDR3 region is CASSERLAGEGTQYF. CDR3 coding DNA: TGTGCCAGCAGTGAACGGCTAGCGGGAGAGGGGACCCAGTACTTC.

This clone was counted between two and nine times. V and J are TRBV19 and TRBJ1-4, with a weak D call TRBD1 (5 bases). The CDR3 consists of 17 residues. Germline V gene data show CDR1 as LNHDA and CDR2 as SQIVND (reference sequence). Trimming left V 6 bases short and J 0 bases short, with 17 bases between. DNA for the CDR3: TGTGCCAGTAGCACCCGACAGAAAATAGCAACTAATGAAAAACTGTTTTTT. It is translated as CASSTRQKIATNEKLFF.